These T cell receptor beta chains were read from a single sample in a study of T cell responses to AZD1222 COVID-19 vaccine. Clones were sequenced by immunoSEQ multiplex PCR, and TCRdb holds only the in-frame ones, with some missing. This repertoire shows roughly 140,000 clones, around 91% found once; its top ten account for 4% to 6%. The specimen comprised peripheral blood, sampled on day 0 of AZD1222 vaccination. The receptors originated from an adult in good health. Each CDR3 is given with its conserved first and last residue. The D gene is left open where the match is weak.

V gene	J gene	D gene	CDR3 protein
TRBV6-1	TRBJ1-1	-	CASNERAAGGSFF
TRBV4-3	TRBJ1-1	-	CASSSEIRVYTEAFF
TRBV3-1/TRBV3-2	TRBJ1-1	-	CASSQAARPNTEAFF
TRBV19	TRBJ1-2	TRBD1	CASGDRRPNYGYTF
TRBV10-3	TRBJ2-1	TRBD1	CATMTGTGYNEQFF
TRBV28	TRBJ1-5	-	CASSFQAQNSNQPQHF
TRBV27	TRBJ2-1	-	CASSLSRRWDEQFF
TRBV6-5	TRBJ1-4	TRBD1	CASSSPKTGGGEKLFF
TRBV2	TRBJ2-7	-	CASSEGLGPYEQYF
TRBV12-5	TRBJ2-7	TRBD1	CASGSRDRAHYEQYF
TRBV12-3/TRBV12-4	TRBJ2-1	-	CASGLNEQFF
TRBV6-6	TRBJ1-3	-	CASSWRGEGNTIYF